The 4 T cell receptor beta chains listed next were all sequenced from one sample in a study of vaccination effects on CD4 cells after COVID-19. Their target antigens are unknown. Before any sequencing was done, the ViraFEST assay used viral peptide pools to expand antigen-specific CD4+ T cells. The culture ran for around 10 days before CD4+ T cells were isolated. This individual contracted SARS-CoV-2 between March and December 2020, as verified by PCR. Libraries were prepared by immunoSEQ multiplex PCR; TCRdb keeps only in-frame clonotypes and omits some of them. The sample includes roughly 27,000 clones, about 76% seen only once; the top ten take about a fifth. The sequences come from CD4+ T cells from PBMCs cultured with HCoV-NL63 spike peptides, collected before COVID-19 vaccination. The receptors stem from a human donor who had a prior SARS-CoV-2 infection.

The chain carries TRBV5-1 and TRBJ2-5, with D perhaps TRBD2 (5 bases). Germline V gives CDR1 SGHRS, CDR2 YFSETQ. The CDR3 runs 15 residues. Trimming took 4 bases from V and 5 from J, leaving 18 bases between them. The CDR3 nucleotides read TGCGCCAGCAGCCCGGGTCGAGCGGAATGGGAGACCCAGTACTTC. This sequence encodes CASSPGRAEWETQYF. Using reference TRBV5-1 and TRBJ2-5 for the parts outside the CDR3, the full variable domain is KAGVTQTPRYLIKTRGQQVTLSCSPISGHRSVSWYQQTPGQGLQFLFEYFSETQRNKGNFPGRFSGRQFSNSRSEMNVSTLELGDSALYLCASSPGRAEWETQYFGPGTRLLVL.

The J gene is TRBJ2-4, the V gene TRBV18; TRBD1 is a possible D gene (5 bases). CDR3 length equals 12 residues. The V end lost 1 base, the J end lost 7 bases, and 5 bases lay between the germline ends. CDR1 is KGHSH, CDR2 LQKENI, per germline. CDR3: CASSPQGNIQYF. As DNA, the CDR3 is TGTGCCAGCTCACCACAGGGGAACATTCAGTACTTC.

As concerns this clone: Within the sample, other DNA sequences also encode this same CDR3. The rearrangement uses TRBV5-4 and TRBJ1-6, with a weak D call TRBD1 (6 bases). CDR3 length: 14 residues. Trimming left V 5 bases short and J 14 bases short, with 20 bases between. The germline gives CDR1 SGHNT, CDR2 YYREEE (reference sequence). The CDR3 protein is CASRQGFSSSTLHF. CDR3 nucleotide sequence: TGTGCCAGCAGACAGGGTTTTTCATCATCCACCCTCCACTTT.

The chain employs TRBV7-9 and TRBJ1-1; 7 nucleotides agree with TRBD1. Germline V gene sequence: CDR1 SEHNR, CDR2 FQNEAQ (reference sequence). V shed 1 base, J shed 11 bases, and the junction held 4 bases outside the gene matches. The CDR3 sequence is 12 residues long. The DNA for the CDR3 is TGTGCCAGCAGCTTAGGAGACAGGGTGGCTTTCTTT. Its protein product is CASSLGDRVAFF.